The rows below give T cell receptor beta chains drawn from one sample of a study of T cell changes during pregnancy in multiple sclerosis. The data were produced by immunoSEQ multiplex PCR, yet TCRdb's version contains in-frame clones alone and is incomplete. The profile shows around 110,000 clones, about 90% of them singletons. The input for sequencing was peripheral blood, taken in the third trimester of pregnancy. These receptors were collected from a female donor with multiple sclerosis, enrolled in a pregnancy study. Each CDR3 is given with its conserved first and last residue. A D gene is named only where the DNA matches it firmly. Some rows mark clone size as missing; the rest say once, few, many or name a class of expanded clone.

12	TRBJ1-1	TRBD1	TRBV2	NA	TGTGCCAGCAGTCGGGACAGGGCCGAAGCTTTCTTT	CASSRDRAEAFF
14	TRBJ2-5	TRBD1	TRBV7-2	NA	TGTGCCAGCAGCCCCGGGACAGGTCAAGGGACCCAGTACTTC	CASSPGTGQGTQYF
12	TRBJ2-1	NA	TRBV5-4	NA	TGTGCCAGCAGCTTCTTGTTAAATGAGCAGTTCTTC	CASSFLLNEQFF
16	TRBJ2-3	NA	TRBV10-3	once	TGTGCCATCAGTGAGTCGGTCAGGGGAGGCACAGATACGCAGTATTTT	CAISESVRGGTDTQYF
15	TRBJ1-2	NA	TRBV15	NA	TGTGCCACCAGCAGAGGGGGAGGGGCAGGGAGAGGCTACACCTTC	CATSRGGGAGRGYTF
16	TRBJ1-3	TRBD1	TRBV9	once	TGTGCCAGCAGCGTAGGGGGACAGGGGGCACGAAACACCATATATTTT	CASSVGGQGARNTIYF
15	TRBJ1-2	NA	TRBV6-1	NA	TGTGCCAGCAGTGCAAGGGAGGGTTTCAACTATGGCTACACCTTC	CASSAREGFNYGYTF
13	TRBJ1-2	TRBD1	TRBV19	NA	TGTGCCAGTAGTACGGACAGGGAGGATGGCTACACCTTC	CASSTDREDGYTF
15	TRBJ1-3	TRBD1	TRBV5-4	NA	TGTGCCAGCAGCTCGACAGGGGGTGGTGGAAACACCATATATTTT	CASSSTGGGGNTIYF
14	TRBJ2-5	TRBD2	TRBV2	NA	TGTGCCAGCAGTGGGACTAGCGGCAGGGAGACCCAGTACTTC	CASSGTSGRETQYF
13	TRBJ2-5	TRBD2	TRBV19	once	TGTGCCAGTGAGGGGAGGGGACAAGAGACCCAGTACTTC	CASEGRGQETQYF
14	TRBJ1-1	NA	TRBV27	NA	TGTGCCAGCAGTTTATTCCCCGGGAACACTGAAGCTTTCTTT	CASSLFPGNTEAFF
15	TRBJ1-6	TRBD1	TRBV2	NA	TGTGCCAGCAGTGAAGATGACAGGGCTAATTCACCCCTCCACTTT	CASSEDDRANSPLHF
14	TRBJ2-1	NA	TRBV7-2	NA	TGTGCCAGCGGGGGGGCGAGCTCCTACAATGAGCAGTTCTTC	CASGGASSYNEQFF
16	TRBJ1-2	TRBD1	TRBV4-1	NA	TGCGCCAGCAGCCAAGAAGCTACAGGGGATCCCTATGGCTACACCTTC	CASSQEATGDPYGYTF
15	TRBJ1-1	TRBD1	TRBV11-2	once	TGTGCCAGCAGCTTAGAAGGGGGCAGACACACTGAAGCTTTCTTT	CASSLEGGRHTEAFF
11	TRBJ2-7	TRBD2	TRBV5-4	NA	TGTGCCAGCAGCGGGGGGGGCGAGCAGTACTTC	CASSGGGEQYF
13	TRBJ1-1	NA	TRBV30	NA	TGTGCCTGGAGTGTTTACGGGAACACTGAAGCTTTCTTT	CAWSVYGNTEAFF
17	TRBJ1-4	NA	TRBV6-1	NA	TGTGCCAGCAGTGAACAGGGAGCAGGGGTGTCTAATGAAAAACTGTTTTTT	CASSEQGAGVSNEKLFF
15	TRBJ1-6	NA	TRBV25-1	once	TGTGCCAGCAGTGATCCAACAGAGTATAATTCACCCCTCCACTTT	CASSDPTEYNSPLHF
14	TRBJ1-5	TRBD1	TRBV4-2	NA	TGTGCCAGCAGCCAAGAAGGGACAGATCAGCCCCAGCATTTT	CASSQEGTDQPQHF
16	TRBJ2-3	TRBD2	TRBV5-6	NA	TGTGCCAGCAGCTCGACAGCGGGGACGATCACAGATACGCAGTATTTT	CASSSTAGTITDTQYF
13	TRBJ2-2	NA	TRBV30	NA	TGTGCCTGGAGTGTACTGGGGCCCGGGGAGCTGTTTTTT	CAWSVLGPGELFF
16	TRBJ1-4	NA	TRBV9	NA	TGTGCCAGCAGCGGGGGATCAGGGTCGGCTAATGAAAAACTGTTTTTT	CASSGGSGSANEKLFF
18	TRBJ2-1	TRBD2	TRBV28	NA	TGTGCCAGCAGCCGCCGGTTGGGACTAGCAGTTTCTCGGAATGAGCAGTTCTTC	CASSRRLGLAVSRNEQFF
16	TRBJ2-3	NA	TRBV19	NA	TGTGCCAGTAGTAAATGGCGGAGTGGCGGCACAGATACGCAGTATTTT	CASSKWRSGGTDTQYF
14	TRBJ1-2	TRBD1	TRBV7-2	NA	TGTGCCAGCAGCCGGGACAGGAGAAACTATGGCTACACCTTC	CASSRDRRNYGYTF
15	TRBJ2-1	NA	TRBV5-1	NA	TGCGCCAGCAGCTTAACAGGGAAGGGAGAATACGAGCAGTTCTTC	CASSLTGKGEYEQFF
17	TRBJ2-3	TRBD2	TRBV7-6	NA	TGTGCCAGCAGCTTAGCGGGCGGGGGTTTTCGCACAGATACGCAGTATTTT	CASSLAGGGFRTDTQYF
14	TRBJ1-1	NA	TRBV10-3	NA	TGTGCCATCAGCCCGACTACAGTTAACACTGAAGCTTTCTTT	CAISPTTVNTEAFF
16	TRBJ2-3	TRBD2	TRBV4-1	NA	TGCGCCAGCAGCCTAAAAGTCGACCTAGCGGGAGATACGCAGTATTTT	CASSLKVDLAGDTQYF
13	TRBJ1-1	NA	TRBV2	NA	TGTGCCAGCAGTGAGATCAAGGGGAATGGGGCTTTCTTT	CASSEIKGNGAFF
14	TRBJ2-5	TRBD2	TRBV7-9	NA	TGTGCCAGCAGCTTGGTAGCGGGGGGAAAGACCCAGTACTTC	CASSLVAGGKTQYF
14	TRBJ2-3	NA	TRBV5-1	NA	TGCGCCAGCAGCCCCTTACTTAGCACAGATACGCAGTATTTT	CASSPLLSTDTQYF
15	TRBJ2-3	NA	TRBV13	NA	TGTGCCAGCAGCTTACGGAGGGGGCGCACAGATACGCAGTATTTT	CASSLRRGRTDTQYF
15	TRBJ2-7	NA	TRBV5-6	NA	TGTGCCAGCAGCGTCAGGGGACACGCTACCTACGAGCAGTACTTC	CASSVRGHATYEQYF
15	TRBJ1-1	TRBD1	TRBV7-6	few	TGTGCCAGCAGCCTACAGGCGGGACAGGGCTCTGAAGCTTTCTTT	CASSLQAGQGSEAFF
15	TRBJ2-7	TRBD1	TRBV27	NA	TGTGCCAGCAGTCCCGGGACAGGGGCTCGCTACGAGCAGTACTTC	CASSPGTGARYEQYF
14	TRBJ2-3	TRBD1	TRBV19	NA	TGTGCCAGCGTCGACAGGGGGGCTAAAGATACGCAGTATTTT	CASVDRGAKDTQYF
12	TRBJ1-2	NA	TRBV19	few	TGTGCCAGTAGTGGCGGGAGGTATGGCTACACCTTC	CASSGGRYGYTF
17	TRBJ2-1	TRBD2	TRBV9	NA	TGTGCCAGCAGCCCCCGTTCGTGGCGGGGGACTTACAATGAGCAGTTCTTC	CASSPRSWRGTYNEQFF
15	TRBJ1-2	TRBD1	TRBV5-1	NA	TGCGCCAGCAGCGAGGGGACAGGGGTTTACTATGGCTACACCTTC	CASSEGTGVYYGYTF
14	TRBJ2-7	TRBD1	TRBV6-5	NA	TGTGCCAGCAGAGACGGGGACAGAACCTACGAGCAGTACTTC	CASRDGDRTYEQYF
17	TRBJ1-4	TRBD1	TRBV19	NA	TGTGCCAGTACCCAATACAGTTACAGGGGCGGCGATGAAAAACTGTTTTTT	CASTQYSYRGGDEKLFF
13	TRBJ1-2	NA	TRBV10-3	few	TGTGCCATCAGCGTCGGTGAGGACTATGGCTACACCTTC	CAISVGEDYGYTF
17	TRBJ2-1	NA	TRBV5-1	NA	TGCGCCAGCAGCTTGGGGGGAAGGGGGTTCGGGAACAATGAGCAGTTCTTC	CASSLGGRGFGNNEQFF
16	TRBJ1-1	NA	TRBV6-6	NA	TGTGCCAGCAGTTACTCCCCCCTGGCGGGGAACACTGAAGCTTTCTTT	CASSYSPLAGNTEAFF
13	TRBJ1-2	TRBD1	TRBV5-6	once	TGTGCCAGCAAGACAGGGGCTGGCTATGGCTACACCTTC	CASKTGAGYGYTF
19	TRBJ2-7	NA	TRBV2	NA	TGTGCCAGCAGTGAAGCTGACGTGGGCCGTTCGCCCTTCTCCTACGAGCAGTACTTC	CASSEADVGRSPFSYEQYF
15	TRBJ2-1	TRBD2	TRBV29-1	NA	TGCAGCGTTGGCGGGAGCAGGAGCTCCTACAATGAGCAGTTCTTC	CSVGGSRSSYNEQFF
13	TRBJ2-5	NA	TRBV2	NA	TGTGCCAGCAATGGACAGATCCAAGAGACCCAGTACTTC	CASNGQIQETQYF
17	TRBJ1-3	NA	TRBV4-2	NA	TGTGCCAGCAGCCAAGCCCCGGTAGAGCCCTCTGGAAACACCATATATTTT	CASSQAPVEPSGNTIYF
14	TRBJ2-3	NA	TRBV9	NA	TGTGCCAGCGCGGGTCAGGAGCGTGCAGATACGCAGTATTTT	CASAGQERADTQYF
15	TRBJ1-2	NA	TRBV11-2	NA	TGTGCCAGCAGCCCCAGGGGCAGAACTAACTATGGCTACACCTTC	CASSPRGRTNYGYTF
11	TRBJ2-3	NA	TRBV29-1	NA	TGCAGCGGAGCTAGCACAGATACGCAGTATTTT	CSGASTDTQYF
13	TRBJ1-5	NA	TRBV9	NA	TGTGCCAGCAGCGTAGACCGCAGGCAGCCCCAGCATTTT	CASSVDRRQPQHF
14	TRBJ1-3	NA	TRBV29-1	NA	TGCAGCGTTGAAGACCCCATCTCTGGAAACACCATATATTTT	CSVEDPISGNTIYF
16	TRBJ2-3	NA	TRBV5-1	NA	TGCGCCAGCAGCTTGGGGACAGAACAATCCACAGATACGCAGTATTTT	CASSLGTEQSTDTQYF
13	TRBJ1-1	NA	TRBV29-1	NA	TGCAGCGTAAGCTGGGGACTTGCCACTGAAGCTTTCTTT	CSVSWGLATEAFF